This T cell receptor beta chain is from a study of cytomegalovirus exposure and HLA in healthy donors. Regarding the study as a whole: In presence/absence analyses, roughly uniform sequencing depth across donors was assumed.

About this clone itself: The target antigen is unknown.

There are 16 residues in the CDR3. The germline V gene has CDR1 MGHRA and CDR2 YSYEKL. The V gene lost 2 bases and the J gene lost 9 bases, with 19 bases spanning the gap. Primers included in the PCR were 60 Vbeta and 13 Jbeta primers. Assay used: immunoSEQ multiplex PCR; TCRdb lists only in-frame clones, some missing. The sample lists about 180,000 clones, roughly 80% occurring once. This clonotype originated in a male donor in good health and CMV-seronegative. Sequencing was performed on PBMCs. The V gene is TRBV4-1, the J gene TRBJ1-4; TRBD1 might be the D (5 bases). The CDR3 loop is CASSQNWGGQGQKLFF. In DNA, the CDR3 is TGCGCCAGCAGCCAAAATTGGGGTGGGCAGGGTCAAAAACTGTTTTTT.